This TCR beta chain is drawn from a study of cytomegalovirus exposure and HLA in healthy donors. Study-wide background: The 130 or so validation repertoires were reported in a later analysis to have been generated on the same platform as the 666 first-cohort repertoires.

Comment on this clone: Its cognate antigen is unknown.

The CDR3 runs 15 residues. With 7 bases clipped from V and 6 bases from J, the junction kept 8 bases outside the gene matches. Germline V lookup: CDR1 SGHRS, CDR2 YFSETQ. Study-wide findings and caveats: One later analysis, an examination of the approximately 120 validation repertoires, found that first-cohort TCR clusters tended to co-occur in them. Confirmation in vitro established that three CMV-associated chains were specific for CMV antigens.

The donors were part of the validation cohort, which consisted of over a hundred subjects and was separate from the first cohort of several hundred subjects. Sequencing was performed with immunoSEQ multiplex PCR; in TCRdb, only in-frame clones are kept and a portion is missing. The table records about 130,000 clones, around 89% of them present only once. The clonotype was recovered from a woman aged 30 to 39 in good health and CMV-seropositive. Sequenced: PBMCs. The chain recombines TRBV5-1 with TRBJ2-7; the match to TRBD2 covers 15 bases. CDR3 region: CASAPWTSGGGEQYF. DNA of the CDR3: TGCGCCAGCGCCCCATGGACTAGCGGGGGGGGCGAGCAGTACTTC. The full variable domain, with the rest looked up from reference TRBV5-1 and TRBJ2-7, is KAGVTQTPRYLIKTRGQQVTLSCSPISGHRSVSWYQQTPGQGLQFLFEYFSETQRNKGNFPGRFSGRQFSNSRSEMNVSTLELGDSALYLCASAPWTSGGGEQYFGPGTRLTVT.